The 26 T cell receptor beta chains listed next were all sequenced from one sample in a study. One entry per CDR3 protein results from TCRdb running MiXCR on the RT-PCR reads. The sample holds approximately 720,000 distinct CDR3 sequences; 13% to 15% are singletons and the top ten take about 3.6%. The specimen was memory CD4+ T cells from blood. These receptors came from a female donor in good health, serving as a healthy control.

The rearrangement uses TRBV20-1 and TRBJ1-5, with D perhaps TRBD1 (5 bases). This CDR3 comprises 18 residues. From germline, CDR1 is DFQATT and CDR2 SNEGSKA (reference sequence). V lost 0 bases to trimming and J lost 1 base, with 19 bases between them. The CDR3 DNA is TGCAGTGCTAGAGATCGCAGGGCTGGGATTATGAGCAATCAGCCCCAGCATTTT. Translated, it gives CSARDRRAGIMSNQPQHF.

This clonotype was recorded a few times. This rearrangement joins TRBV5-1 to TRBJ1-4, with 9 bases that match TRBD1. This CDR3 region has 15 residues. Germline CDR1 reads SGHRS; CDR2 reads YFSETQ. The V and J ends lost 4 bases and 8 bases, in that order; junction bases with no gene match: 9. For the CDR3, the DNA is TGCGCCAGCAGCCCAATCACAGGGGGCGGGGAAAAACTGTTTTTT. Translated: CASSPITGGGEKLFF.

This clonotype was counted at least ten times. V is TRBV6-6 and J is TRBJ2-1; D might be TRBD2 (6 bases). V was shortened by 6 bases and J by 5 bases, with 8 bases between the two germline ends. This CDR3 contains 12 residues. Germline V lookup: CDR1 MNHNY, CDR2 SVGAGI (reference sequence). Written as DNA, the CDR3 is TGTGCCAGCAGGCGACTAGACAATGAGCAGTTCTTC. Its translation is CASRRLDNEQFF.

The table lists this clonotype with a few counts. This sequence joins TRBV5-1 and TRBJ2-7; 13 bases are shared with TRBD2. The CDR3 has 18 amino acids. The germline gives CDR1 SGHRS, CDR2 YFSETQ. The junction had 10 bases not matched to a gene; V was cut back by 3 bases and J by 1 base. CDR3 nucleotides: TGCGCCAGCAGCTCCTTCGGACTAGCGGGAGAGACGTCCTACGAGCAGTACTTC. The encoded protein is CASSSFGLAGETSYEQYF.

This clonotype was seen many times. This chain uses TRBV3-1 with TRBJ1-1; TRBD1 matches 7 bases. Germline CDR1 and CDR2: LGHDT and YNNKEL (reference sequence). Trimming at V came to 2 bases and at J to 9 bases, leaving 3 bases not matched to a gene. This CDR3 spans 12 amino acids. CDR3 in amino acids: CASSQRDSQAFF. In nucleotides, the CDR3 is TGTGCCAGCAGCCAACGGGACAGTCAAGCTTTCTTT.

This clonotype showed up many times. The chain carries TRBV10-3 and TRBJ1-2; possible D gene TRBD1, 5 bases. This CDR3 region has 15 residues. Between the trimmed V and J ends, which lost 0 bases and 4 bases, there was a span of 12 bases. Germline V gives CDR1 ENHRY, CDR2 SYGVKD. The CDR3 region has the DNA TGTGCCATCAGTGAGTCGACCACAGGTTCCTATGGCTACACCTTC. This encodes CAISESTTGSYGYTF.

At least ten counts were recorded for this clonotype. The chain is built from TRBV20-1 and TRBJ2-7, with a possible D match to TRBD2 (5 bases). Germline V CDR1 and CDR2: DFQATT, SNEGSKA (reference sequence). Trimming removed 5 bases from V and 3 bases from J, with 11 bases in between. This CDR3 spans 12 amino acids. CDR3 in amino acids: CSAVPRGYEQYF. The CDR3 DNA reads as TGCAGTGCTGTCCCCCGGGGCTACGAGCAGTACTTC.

V and J are TRBV7-9 and TRBJ2-6; D might be TRBD1 (5 bases). The CDR3 has 16 residues. V lost 5 bases, J lost 0 bases, and 11 bases lay in between. Germline assignment: CDR1 SEHNR and CDR2 FQNEAQ (reference sequence). DNA of the CDR3: TGTGCCAGCAGCCCCCAGGGCGGCTCTGGGGCCAACGTCCTGACTTTC. This translates into CASSPQGGSGANVLTF.

The rearrangement uses TRBV12-3 or TRBV12-4 and TRBJ1-5; D might be TRBD1 (6 bases). V lost 9 bases, J lost 4 bases, and 13 bases lay in between. The CDR3 length is 13 residues. The CDR3 reads CASQEGGNQPQHF. Written as DNA, the CDR3 is TGTGCCAGTCAAGAGGGGGGAAATCAGCCCCAGCATTTT.

This sequence joins TRBV6-2 or TRBV6-3 and TRBJ2-2; 9 nucleotides agree with TRBD2. The length of the CDR3 is 20 residues. Looked up from germline, CDR1 is MNHEY and CDR2 is SVGEGT. V shed 2 bases and J 1 base; nucleotides not matched to a gene: 14. CDR3 region: CASSYRPLASGKKNTGELFF. The CDR3 DNA sequence: TGTGCCAGCAGTTACCGTCCCCTCGCTAGCGGGAAAAAGAACACCGGGGAGCTGTTTTTT.

The chain carries TRBV2 and TRBJ2-1, with D unclear. The CDR3 covers 14 residues. CDR1 and CDR2 (germline): SNHLY, FYNNEI. The V end lost 2 bases, the J end lost 6 bases, and 11 bases lay between the germline ends. The CDR3 protein is CASSEYRTTNEQFF. CDR3 DNA sequence: TGTGCCAGCAGTGAATATCGAACCACCAATGAGCAGTTCTTC.

The chain joins TRBV30 to TRBJ2-1, with TRBD1 matching over 8 bases. CDR1 is GTSNPN and CDR2 is SVGIG in the germline V gene (reference sequence). Unmatched junction bases numbered 9, after V lost 3 bases and J lost 5 bases. CDR3 size: 15 residues. The CDR3 nucleotides read TGTGCCTGGAGCCTTACACAGGGGGTAAACAATGAGCAGTTCTTC. Translation: CAWSLTQGVNNEQFF.

This clonotype was recorded a few times. The rearrangement links TRBV4-1 to TRBJ2-1; TRBD2 matches at 10 bases. This CDR3 has 17 amino acids. The junction had 9 bases not matched to a gene; V was cut back by 0 bases and J by 7 bases. Germline CDR1 and CDR2: MGHRA and YSYEKL. The CDR3, as DNA: TGCGCCAGCAGCCAAGAGGTAGGGCTAGCGGGAGAAAATGAGCAGTTCTTC. Amino acid sequence: CASSQEVGLAGENEQFF.

The rearrangement links TRBV2 to TRBJ2-1; weak D call: TRBD1 (5 bases). This CDR3 is 14 amino acids long. The germline V gene has CDR1 SNHLY and CDR2 FYNNEI. The ends were cut back, 7 bases at V and 0 bases at J, with 10 bases in the middle. The CDR3 region is CASKGTGSYNEQFF. The CDR3 coding sequence is TGTGCCAGCAAGGGAACAGGCTCCTACAATGAGCAGTTCTTC.

The chain has TRBV6-2 or TRBV6-3 and TRBJ1-5, with D possibly TRBD1 on 6 matching bases. This CDR3 has 20 residues. CDR1 MNHEY and CDR2 SVGEGT come from the germline V gene. Between the trimmed V and J ends, which lost 3 bases and 4 bases, there was a span of 28 bases. The CDR3 spells CASSYDSQGSYEGPNQPQHF. In DNA form, the CDR3 reads TGTGCCAGCAGTTATGATTCGCAGGGGTCGTACGAAGGTCCAAATCAGCCCCAGCATTTT.

This clonotype was seen at least ten times. The chain combines TRBV6-5 with TRBJ1-1, with 7 bases fitting TRBD1. V was pared by 5 bases and J by 4 bases, with 19 bases of the junction left unmatched. There are 18 residues in the CDR3. Germline V lookup: CDR1 MNHEY, CDR2 SVGAGI. CDR3 region: CASSASWLETGLSTEAFF. Here the CDR3 DNA reads TGTGCCAGCAGTGCCTCGTGGTTAGAGACAGGGCTAAGCACTGAAGCTTTCTTT.

The chain recombines TRBV27 with TRBJ1-4; D not resolved. The CDR3 extends over 13 amino acids. The germline V gene encodes CDR1 MNHEY and CDR2 SMNVEV (reference sequence). Trimming removed 6 bases at V and 8 bases at J, with 13 bases between. The CDR3: CASSPRNKEKLFF. CDR3 bases: TGTGCCAGCAGCCCCCGAAATAAAGAAAAACTGTTTTTT.

This chain joins TRBV28 and TRBJ2-1; 7 bases fit TRBD2. Per the germline V gene, CDR1 is MDHEN and CDR2 is SYDVKM. There are 15 residues in the CDR3. J gave up 4 bases and V 5 bases, and 8 bases lay outside the gene matches. The CDR3: CASSQTSFGYNEQFF. CDR3 in DNA: TGTGCCAGCAGTCAGACTAGCTTCGGGTACAATGAGCAGTTCTTC.

CDR3 in DNA: TGCGCCAGCAGCTATAACCATGGGTACCAAGAGACCCAGTACTTC. Translated, it gives CASSYNHGYQETQYF. The chain joins TRBV4-3 to TRBJ2-5; D not certain. The CDR3 has 15 residues. Trimming shortened V by 5 bases and J by 0 bases, and 13 bases separated the two germline ends. The germline V gene has CDR1 LGHNA and CDR2 YSLEER.

V is TRBV20-1 and J is TRBJ1-2; D unclear. This CDR3 is built from 14 residues. V was cut by 4 bases and J by 4 bases, with 16 bases left in between. CDR1 is DFQATT and CDR2 is SNEGSKA in the germline V gene (reference sequence). CDR3 in DNA: TGCAGTGCTACCCCGTATACGGTTGGCTATGGCTACACCTTC. This gives the protein CSATPYTVGYGYTF.

This clonotype was observed a handful of times. The V call is TRBV29-1, the J call TRBJ1-3, with TRBD1 matching over 10 bases. V shed 6 bases, J shed 2 bases, and the junction held 4 bases outside the gene matches. Germline lookup yields CDR1 SQVTM and CDR2 ANQGSEA. CDR3 length: 14 residues. The CDR3 DNA reads as TGCAGCGTGGGGACAGGGGCTACTGGAAACACCATATATTTT. It codes for CSVGTGATGNTIYF.

The chain couples TRBV6-1 to TRBJ2-1; 7 nucleotides match TRBD2. The CDR3 length is 17 residues. Germline values: CDR1 MNHNS, CDR2 SASEGT. With 2 bases clipped from V and 4 bases from J, the junction kept 11 bases outside the gene matches. CDR3 sequence: CASSEKVSGGVYNEQFF. For the CDR3, the DNA is TGTGCCAGCAGTGAAAAGGTGTCGGGGGGAGTGTACAATGAGCAGTTCTTC.

This chain links TRBV20-1 with TRBJ1-1, with D uncertain. This CDR3 comprises 12 residues. Germline V gene sequence: CDR1 DFQATT, CDR2 SNEGSKA (reference sequence). The CDR3 loop reads CHPYRPNGEAFF. The CDR3, as DNA: TGCCATCCCTACCGGCCGAACGGGGAAGCTTTCTTT.

This clonotype was counted ten times or more. The chain recombines TRBV20-1 with TRBJ2-5; 7 nucleotides agree with TRBD2. This CDR3 is 14 amino acids long. The trim removed 8 bases at V and 5 bases at J, leaving 14 bases unmatched. Per the germline V gene, CDR1 is DFQATT and CDR2 is SNEGSKA (reference sequence). In DNA, the CDR3 is TGCAGTCCCCAGAGGGAGGGGACGGACGAGACCCAGTACTTC. This translates into CSPQREGTDETQYF.

The rearrangement joins TRBV20-1 to TRBJ2-3, with 13 bases matching TRBD2. Trimming took 5 bases from V and 1 from J; bases not matched to a gene: 9. The CDR3 contains 17 residues. Per the germline V gene, CDR1 is DFQATT and CDR2 is SNEGSKA (reference sequence). In DNA, the CDR3 is TGCAGTGCTCACCCTACTAGCGGGAGGGGTGGCACAGATACGCAGTATTTT. It encodes CSAHPTSGRGGTDTQYF.

The sample holds a few counts of this clonotype. The chain has TRBV7-8 and TRBJ1-3; D is unresolved. This CDR3 has 15 amino acids. The ends were cut back, 5 bases at V and 4 bases at J, with 15 bases in the middle. From germline, CDR1 is SGHVS and CDR2 FQNEAQ. The CDR3: CASSLGAPGGNTIYF. CDR3 DNA: TGTGCCAGCAGCCTCGGAGCCCCCGGGGGAAACACCATATATTTT. The full variable domain, its missing parts supplied by reference TRBV7-8 and TRBJ1-3, is GAGVSQSPRYKVAKRGQDVALRCDPISGHVSLFWYQQALGQGPEFLTYFQNEAQLDKSGLPSDRFFAERPEGSVSTLKIQRTQQEDSAVYLCASSLGAPGGNTIYFGEGSWLTVV.